These 5 T cell receptor beta chains originate from one sample sequenced in a study of cytomegalovirus exposure and HLA in healthy donors. PCR primers comprised 60 Vbeta and 13 Jbeta primers. TCRdb's table, derived via immunoSEQ multiplex PCR, lists solely in-frame clones and lacks some. This sample carries over 100,000 clones, about 61% of them seen once, and the ten largest clones take about 2.2%. Sequencing was done on a sample of PBMCs. The receptors originated from a woman between 25 and 40 years old in good health and CMV-seronegative.

Written as DNA, the CDR3 is TGTGCCAGTAGCTCCCGACTGAAGTCCTACGAGCAGTACTTC. Translating it yields CASSSRLKSYEQYF. The chain has TRBV19 and TRBJ2-7; D not certain. CDR1 and CDR2 (germline): LNHDA, SQIVND (reference sequence). Trimming took off 6 bases at V and 1 base at J, with 13 bases between the two ends. The CDR3 spans 14 residues.

This chain connects TRBV18 to TRBJ2-3; 9 nucleotides match TRBD1. The germline V gene has CDR1 KGHSH and CDR2 LQKENI. Losses at the gene ends were 5 bases for V and 3 bases for J; bases not matched to a gene: 9. The CDR3 is 16 amino acids. This CDR3 reads CASSSGTGWATDTQYF. The CDR3 region has the DNA TGTGCCAGCTCATCCGGGACAGGGTGGGCGACAGATACGCAGTATTTT.

The chain employs TRBV28 and TRBJ1-5; D is unresolved. Germline CDR1 and CDR2: MDHEN and SYDVKM. This CDR3 comprises 12 residues. V was shortened by 6 bases and J by 2 bases, with 5 bases between the two germline ends. This CDR3 is CASSSGNQPQHF. CDR3 bases: TGTGCCAGCAGCTCGGGCAATCAGCCCCAGCATTTT. The entire variable domain, with the rest obtained from reference TRBV28 and TRBJ1-5, is as follows: DVKVTQSSRYLVKRTGEKVFLECVQDMDHENMFWYRQDPGLGLRLIYFSYDVKMKEKGDIPEGYSVSREKKERFSLILESASTNQTSMYLCASSSGNQPQHFGDGTRLSIL.

The chain is built from TRBV28 and TRBJ1-1, with 8 bases aligning to TRBD1. CDR3 length equals 15 residues. Germline CDR1 and CDR2: MDHEN and SYDVKM. With 7 bases clipped from V and 2 bases from J, the junction kept 9 bases outside the gene matches. For the CDR3, the DNA is TGTGCCAGCATTCTCCGGGACAGGAGAAACACTGAAGCTTTCTTT. Its protein product is CASILRDRRNTEAFF.

This rearrangement joins TRBV28 to TRBJ2-1; tentatively, D is TRBD2 (6 bases). Germline CDR1 is MDHEN and CDR2 is SYDVKM. Trimming stripped 2 bases from V and 4 bases from J, with 9 bases between. The CDR3 is 14 amino acids. CDR3 DNA: TGTGCCAGCAGTTTACGGGAGTGGTACAATGAGCAGTTCTTC. It specifies CASSLREWYNEQFF.